This entry is about one T cell receptor beta chain. Its antigen is not identified. The PCR made use of 60 Vbeta and 13 Jbeta primers. The protocol was immunoSEQ multiplex PCR, while the TCRdb copy is restricted to in-frame clones and leaves out a portion. The data show approximately 170,000 clones, with roughly four fifths seen just once and 2% to 2.5% held by the top ten. Germline V gene sequence: CDR1 GTSNPN, CDR2 SVGIG (reference sequence). V was cut by 1 base and J by 9 bases, with 16 bases left in between. The CDR3 is 13 residues long. All the people who gave samples were healthy bone marrow donors. These data are taken from a study of cytomegalovirus exposure and HLA in healthy donors. Findings and limits, study-wide: There were reportedly fewer N-insertions in an Asian-associated ancestry cluster than the approximately 700-donor mean, in a later analysis. Confirmation was obtained in vitro that three CMV-associated chains are specific for CMV antigens. In an earlier analysis, productive rearrangement rates for most beta V segments clustered near 87% or 30%.

This TCR came from a woman aged 30 to 39 in good health and CMV-seropositive. Sequenced sample: PBMCs. The chain employs TRBV30 and TRBJ2-7, with D perhaps matching TRBD1 (5 bases). In DNA, the CDR3 is TGTGCCTGGAGTGGGACACCGAGATTGGTGCAGTACTTC. It is translated as CAWSGTPRLVQYF.